The 31 T cell receptor beta chains in this list originate from one sample, sequenced in a study of cytomegalovirus exposure and HLA in healthy donors. Primers for the PCR totalled 60 Vbeta and 13 Jbeta. Some clones are missing from TCRdb's copy, which holds only in-frame ones; the method was immunoSEQ multiplex PCR. This table holds about 110,000 clones, 76% found once. The specimen was PBMCs. These receptor sequences come from a young man in good health and CMV-seropositive.

The rearrangement joins TRBV19 to TRBJ1-4; 7 bases line up with TRBD1. After removal of 4 bases from V and 0 bases from J, the junction contained 8 bases not matched to a gene. In germline, CDR1 is LNHDA, CDR2 SQIVND (reference sequence). The CDR3 runs to 17 residues. The CDR3 region is CASSRRQGIATNEKLFF. The CDR3 bases are TGTGCCAGTAGTAGGAGACAGGGTATCGCAACTAATGAAAAACTGTTTTTT.

The chain has TRBV4-3 and TRBJ1-2, with 7 bases lining up with TRBD1. This CDR3 is 15 amino acids long. Per germline, CDR1 LGHNA and CDR2 YSLEER. Trimming at V came to 1 base and at J to 4 bases, leaving 6 bases not matched to a gene. CDR3 sequence (DNA): TGCGCCAGCAGCCAAGCCAGGGACAGAAGCTATGGCTACACCTTC. Translation: CASSQARDRSYGYTF.

This clone was detected a few times. V gene TRBV6-4 combines with J gene TRBJ1-5; unclear D gene. Germline V gives CDR1 MRHNA, CDR2 SNTAGT. The CDR3 is made up of 15 amino acids. V was pared by 6 bases and J by 2 bases, with 14 bases between. This CDR3 is CASSVTHSGNQPQHF. DNA of the CDR3: TGTGCCAGCAGCGTGACTCATTCGGGCAATCAGCCCCAGCATTTT.

The rearrangement joins TRBV9 to TRBJ2-3; 8 nucleotides agree with TRBD2. The trim removed 4 bases at V and 3 bases at J, leaving 16 bases unmatched. The CDR3 has 18 residues. CDR1 is SGDLS and CDR2 is YYNGEE in the germline V gene. CDR3 coding DNA: TGTGCCAGCAGCCGGGGTAAACGTCGGGGGGGAGGAACAGATACGCAGTATTTT. Its protein product is CASSRGKRRGGGTDTQYF.

This chain joins TRBV5-6 and TRBJ2-7; D remains unclear. Per germline, CDR1 SGHDT and CDR2 YYEEEE. Trimming took 2 bases from V and 6 from J, leaving 6 bases between them. This CDR3 has 11 amino acids. The CDR3 loop is CASSLEFEQYF. CDR3 DNA: TGTGCCAGCAGCTTAGAGTTCGAGCAGTACTTC.

The chain is built from TRBV4-3 and TRBJ2-2, with a possible D match to TRBD2 (5 bases). V shed 0 bases and J shed 1 base, with 9 bases lying between them. The CDR3 spans 16 residues. Germline lookup yields CDR1 LGHNA and CDR2 YSLEER. CDR3 sequence reads: CASSQDRGKNTGELFF. The CDR3 region has the DNA TGCGCCAGCAGCCAAGATAGAGGGAAGAACACCGGGGAGCTGTTTTTT.

The chain joins TRBV28 to TRBJ1-5; 7 positions agree with TRBD1. The CDR3 contains 14 residues. V dropped 4 bases and J dropped 4; count of bases not matched to a gene: 4. Looked up from germline, CDR1 is MDHEN and CDR2 is SYDVKM. CDR3 coding DNA: TGTGCCAGCAGTTCAGGGGGAGGTAATCAGCCCCAGCATTTT. This sequence encodes CASSSGGGNQPQHF.

The chain couples TRBV4-3 to TRBJ1-6, with D unresolved. Germline-derived CDR1 and CDR2 are LGHNA and YSLEER. Trimming pared 0 bases from V and 2 bases from J, leaving 14 bases between. The CDR3 is 18 amino acids. The CDR3 coding sequence is TGCGCCAGCAGCCAAGAACGTCGCCGCGGGGCCTATAATTCACCCCTCCACTTT. It yields the protein CASSQERRRGAYNSPLHF.

The chain carries TRBV7-9 and TRBJ1-1; D is ambiguous. The germline gives CDR1 SEHNR, CDR2 FQNEAQ (reference sequence). This CDR3 contains 16 residues. V was cut by 6 bases and J by 1 base, with 18 bases left in between. CDR3 DNA: TGTGCCAGCAGGCGTTTGGAAGGTAGGAGGAACACTGAAGCTTTCTTT. As protein: CASRRLEGRRNTEAFF.

The gene calls are TRBV18 and TRBJ1-4, with 9 bases identical to TRBD1. V dropped 8 bases and J dropped 4; count of bases not matched to a gene: 8. The CDR3 contains 15 residues. Germline V lookup: CDR1 KGHSH, CDR2 LQKENI. CDR3: CASTRQDRGNEKLFF. The DNA of the CDR3 is TGTGCCAGCACAAGACAGGACAGGGGTAATGAAAAACTGTTTTTT.

The table lists this clone with a count of one. The chain carries TRBV6-5 and TRBJ1-5; TRBD1 matches 9 bases. The CDR3 is 14 amino acids. V was clipped by 5 bases and J by 7 bases; unmatched bases: 6. The germline gives CDR1 MNHEY, CDR2 SVGAGI. The chain's CDR3 is CASSGMGQGQPQHF. The CDR3, as DNA: TGTGCCAGCAGTGGGATGGGACAGGGCCAGCCCCAGCATTTT.

This clone was observed a few times. This chain links TRBV15 with TRBJ1-4, with D hard to call. This CDR3 is built from 16 residues. Trimming stripped 5 bases from V and 0 bases from J, with 13 bases between. Germline V gives CDR1 LNHNV, CDR2 YYDKDF (reference sequence). The CDR3 sequence: CATSPSWSTTNEKLFF. Here the CDR3 DNA reads TGTGCCACCAGCCCCAGCTGGAGTACAACTAATGAAAAACTGTTTTTT.

CDR3 loop: CASSPRGPYNSPLHF. CDR3 coding DNA: TGTGCCAGCAGCCCTCGAGGGCCCTATAATTCACCCCTCCACTTT. The rearrangement joins TRBV27 to TRBJ1-6; D not certain. This CDR3 is 15 amino acids long. Trimming stripped 6 bases from V and 2 bases from J, with 11 bases between. Germline CDR1 is MNHEY and CDR2 is SMNVEV (reference sequence).

The chain carries TRBV10-2 and TRBJ1-6; D not resolved. CDR3 size: 13 residues. The ends were cut back, 4 bases at V and 7 bases at J, with 8 bases in the middle. CDR1 WSHSY and CDR2 SAAADI come from the germline V gene. This CDR3 is CASSAPENSPLHF. The CDR3 bases are TGCGCCAGCAGTGCCCCAGAAAATTCACCCCTCCACTTT.

The chain employs TRBV5-5 and TRBJ2-3; D perhaps matches TRBD2 (5 bases). The germline CDR1 and CDR2 sequences are SGHKS and YYEKEE (reference sequence). V gave up 4 bases and J gave up 2 bases, with 17 bases separating them. The CDR3 contains 16 residues. As DNA, the CDR3 is TGTGCCAGCAGCCTACCAGTAGCGTCCCCCACAGATACGCAGTATTTT. This gives the protein CASSLPVASPTDTQYF.

The V gene is TRBV4-3, the J gene TRBJ1-2; D not certain. There are 14 residues in the CDR3. V was cut by 1 base and J by 10 bases, with 16 bases left in between. Germline loops: CDR1 LGHNA, CDR2 YSLEER. CDR3 nucleotides: TGCGCCAGCAGCCAAGTTACATCCCAGCGAAACTACACCTTC. This gives the protein CASSQVTSQRNYTF.

A note on this clone: At one end, the junction sequence differs from germline, possibly due to a read error. This specimen includes other DNA sequences encoding the same CDR3. This chain links TRBV5-1 with TRBJ2-2, with 7 bases matching TRBD1. Germline CDR1 reads SGHRS; CDR2 reads YFSETQ. This CDR3 has 15 residues. The CDR3 sequence is CASSLRGRTTGELFF. In DNA form, the CDR3 reads TGCGCCAGCAGCTTGAGGGGGCGAACCACCGGGGAGCTATTTTTT.

The V and J genes are TRBV30 and TRBJ2-3, with D possibly being TRBD1 (6 bases). The length of the CDR3 is 11 residues. With 3 bases removed from V and 14 bases from J, the gap between germline ends came to 15 bases. Germline V gives CDR1 GTSNPN, CDR2 SVGIG (reference sequence). CDR3 nucleotides: TGTGCCTGGAGGCTGGGGGCTATTCGGTATTTT. Protein sequence: CAWRLGAIRYF.

The V and J genes are TRBV9 and TRBJ1-2; TRBD1 might be the D (5 bases). The CDR3 length is 15 residues. Germline V gene sequence: CDR1 SGDLS, CDR2 YYNGEE. The V end lost 0 bases, the J end lost 0 bases, and 9 bases lay between the germline ends. In nucleotides, the CDR3 is TGTGCCAGCAGCGTAGACGGGGGAACTAACTATGGCTACACCTTC. This translates into CASSVDGGTNYGYTF. Combining the CDR3 with reference TRBV9 and TRBJ1-2 gives the whole variable domain DSGVTQTPKHLITATGQRVTLRCSPRSGDLSVYWYQQSLDQGLQFLIQYYNGEERAKGNILERFSAQQFPDLHSELNLSSLELGDSALYFCASSVDGGTNYGYTFGSGTRLTVV.

V gene TRBV19 combines with J gene TRBJ2-5, with D possibly TRBD1 on 6 matching bases. Germline loops: CDR1 LNHDA, CDR2 SQIVND (reference sequence). CDR3 length: 13 amino acids. The germline V and J ends were trimmed by 2 bases and 3 bases, with 7 bases remaining between them. CDR3 DNA sequence: TGTGCCAGTAGTATAAGGACAGAAGAGACCCAGTACTTC. Its protein product is CASSIRTEETQYF.

The chain is built from TRBV30 and TRBJ1-5, with TRBD1 identical over 9 bases. Germline lookup yields CDR1 GTSNPN and CDR2 SVGIG (reference sequence). The CDR3 contains 14 residues. The V gene end was trimmed by 2 bases and the J gene end by 5 bases; junction bases not matched to a gene: 4. The CDR3 reads CAWSRDREYQPQHF. CDR3 nucleotide sequence: TGTGCCTGGAGTCGGGACAGGGAGTATCAGCCCCAGCATTTT. Variable domain in full (rest from reference TRBV30 and TRBJ1-5): SQTIHQWPATLVQPVGSPLSLECTVEGTSNPNLYWYRQAAGRGLQLLFYSVGIGQISSEVPQNLSASRPQDRQFILSSKKLLLSDSGFYLCAWSRDREYQPQHFGDGTRLSIL.

The chain employs TRBV4-3 and TRBJ1-1, with TRBD1 matching over 9 bases. Trimming cost V 1 base and J 7 bases; bases outside gene matches: 10. This CDR3 has 16 residues. Germline-derived CDR1 and CDR2 are LGHNA and YSLEER. The CDR3 sequence is CASSQANRDRELEAFF. As DNA, the CDR3 is TGCGCCAGCAGCCAAGCCAACCGGGACAGGGAGCTTGAAGCTTTCTTT.

The V and J genes are TRBV10-3 and TRBJ1-6; D unclear. The germline V and J ends were trimmed by 2 bases and 8 bases, with 13 bases remaining between them. The CDR3 covers 15 residues. Germline V gene data show CDR1 as ENHRY and CDR2 as SYGVKD. The CDR3 DNA sequence: TGTGCCATCAGTGAGGGAGATAGCTCCTATTCACCCCTCCACTTT. Its protein is CAISEGDSSYSPLHF.

V and J are TRBV2 and TRBJ2-3, with D perhaps matching TRBD2 (6 bases). The CDR3 spans 15 residues. V dropped 3 bases and J dropped 1 base, with 11 bases sitting between them. Germline lookup yields CDR1 SNHLY and CDR2 FYNNEI. The DNA for the CDR3 is TGTGCCAGCAGTGACCGGGAGTCGGGCACAGATACGCAGTATTTT. This translates into CASSDRESGTDTQYF.

V and J are TRBV15 and TRBJ2-3; 7 nucleotides align to TRBD2. CDR1 and CDR2 from the germline V gene are LNHNV and YYDKDF (reference sequence). The CDR3 consists of 17 residues. V lost 1 base to trimming and J lost 2 bases; unmatched junction nucleotides: 9. The CDR3 is CATSRVWLAENTDTQYF. The CDR3 DNA reads as TGTGCCACCAGCAGAGTATGGCTAGCGGAAAACACAGATACGCAGTATTTT.

This chain links TRBV6-6 with TRBJ2-5; TRBD2 matches 8 bases. Trimming removed 3 bases from V and 3 bases from J; junction bases left unmatched: 6. From germline, CDR1 is MNHNY and CDR2 SVGAGI (reference sequence). The CDR3 loop spans 15 amino acids. In nucleotides, the CDR3 is TGTGCCAGCAGTTATCTAGGAGCGGGGGAAGAGACCCAGTACTTC. Translating it yields CASSYLGAGEETQYF.

J is TRBJ1-1 and V is TRBV6-5, with D tentatively TRBD1 (6 bases). V was pared by 6 bases and J by 5 bases, with 13 bases between. The CDR3 is 13 residues long. CDR1 is MNHEY, CDR2 SVGAGI, per germline. CDR3 bases: TGTGCCAGCAGGCCCTCAGGGGTTACTGAAGCTTTCTTT. Encoded protein: CASRPSGVTEAFF.

The chain links TRBV7-6 to TRBJ2-7, with 7 bases identical to TRBD1. Trimming took 4 bases from V and 2 from J; bases not matched to a gene: 5. CDR1 and CDR2 (germline): SGHVS, FNYEAQ. The CDR3 is 14 residues long. CDR3 residues: CASSSSTGTYEQYF. CDR3 nucleotides: TGTGCCAGCAGCTCCTCGACAGGGACCTACGAGCAGTACTTC.

This chain links TRBV5-5 with TRBJ1-2; D ambiguous. CDR1 and CDR2 (germline): SGHKS, YYEKEE (reference sequence). Trimming stripped 1 base from V and 2 bases from J, with 9 bases between. The length of the CDR3 is 14 residues. CDR3 sequence (DNA): TGTGCCAGCAGCTTGAACAGTCCAAACTATGGCTACACCTTC. Its protein is CASSLNSPNYGYTF.

The rearrangement joins TRBV7-9 to TRBJ1-3; D remains ambiguous. Germline V lookup: CDR1 SEHNR, CDR2 FQNEAQ (reference sequence). The CDR3 sequence is 13 residues long. Trimming shortened V by 6 bases and J by 0 bases, and 6 bases separated the two germline ends. CDR3 DNA: TGTGCCAGCAGACAGAGCTCTGGAAACACCATATATTTT. Protein product: CASRQSSGNTIYF.

Concerning this clone: Other nucleotide sequences from this sample produce the same CDR3. The chain is built from TRBV28 and TRBJ1-2; 7 positions match TRBD1. The V gene's germline CDR1 is MDHEN and CDR2 SYDVKM. Germline trimming cut 7 bases from V and 5 bases from J; bases unmatched to any gene: 13. The CDR3 is 15 amino acids. CDR3 protein: CASKSAGQEIYGYTF. The CDR3 nucleotides are TGTGCCAGCAAGTCCGCCGGACAGGAGATTTATGGCTACACCTTC.